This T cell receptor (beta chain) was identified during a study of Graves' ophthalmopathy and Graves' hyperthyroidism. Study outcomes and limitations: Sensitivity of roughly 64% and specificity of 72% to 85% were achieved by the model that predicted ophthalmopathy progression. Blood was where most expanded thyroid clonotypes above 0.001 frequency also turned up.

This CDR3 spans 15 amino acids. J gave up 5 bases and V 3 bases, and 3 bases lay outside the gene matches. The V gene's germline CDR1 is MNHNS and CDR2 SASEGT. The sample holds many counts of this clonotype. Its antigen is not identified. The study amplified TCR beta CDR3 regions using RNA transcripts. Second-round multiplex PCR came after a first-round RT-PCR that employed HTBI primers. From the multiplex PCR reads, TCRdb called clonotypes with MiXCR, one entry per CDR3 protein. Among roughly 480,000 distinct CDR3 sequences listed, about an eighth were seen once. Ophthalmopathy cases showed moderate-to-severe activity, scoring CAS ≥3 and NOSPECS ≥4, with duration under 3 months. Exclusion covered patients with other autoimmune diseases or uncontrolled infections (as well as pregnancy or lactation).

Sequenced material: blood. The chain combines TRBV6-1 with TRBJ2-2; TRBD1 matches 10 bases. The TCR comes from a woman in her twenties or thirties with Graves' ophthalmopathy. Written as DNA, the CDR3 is TGTGCCAGCAGTGAGCCGGGACAGGGGACCGGGGAGCTGTTTTTT. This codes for CASSEPGQGTGELFF.